The 23 T cell receptor beta chains presented below share a single source sample, sequenced in a study of blood T cell repertoires in COVID-19. Profiled with immunoSEQ multiplex PCR; TCRdb holds only in-frame clones, not every one. This table holds about 280,000 clones, more than 75% found once. Sequencing was done on a sample of peripheral blood. These receptors originate from a man aged 40-49 years with active or convalescent COVID-19.

The V gene is TRBV23-1, the J gene TRBJ1-2; 8 nucleotides align to TRBD1. TRBV23-1 is assigned to the ORF class and has an uncertain function. J lost 0 bases, V lost 10 bases, and 10 bases had no gene match. The CDR3 has 15 residues. The CDR3 loop reads CANRQGSQANYGYTF. CDR3 sequence (DNA): TGCGCCAACCGACAGGGGTCTCAAGCTAACTATGGCTACACCTTC.

The chain combines TRBV7-2 with TRBJ2-2, with TRBD2 matching 9 bases. The CDR3 runs 16 residues. In germline, CDR1 is SGHTA, CDR2 FQGNSA. Trimming took 11 bases from V and 4 from J; bases not matched to a gene: 14. The CDR3 sequence is CALPRWTSVFTGELFF. DNA of the CDR3: TGTGCCCTGCCCCGTTGGACTAGCGTTTTCACCGGGGAGCTGTTTTTT.

V gene TRBV28 combines with J gene TRBJ1-2, with 8 nucleotides matching TRBD1. CDR1 MDHEN and CDR2 SYDVKM come from the germline V gene. J gave up 4 bases and V 5 bases, and 12 bases lay outside the gene matches. There are 16 residues in the CDR3. The CDR3 nucleotides read TGTGCCAGCAGTAGACCTTCAGGGGGCCGCGGCTATGGCTACACCTTC. It translates to CASSRPSGGRGYGYTF.

This clone came up once. This chain links TRBV5-6 with TRBJ1-6; D gene unclear. In germline, CDR1 is SGHDT, CDR2 YYEEEE. The V end lost 0 bases, the J end lost 9 bases, and 13 bases lay between the germline ends. This CDR3 comprises 15 residues. The DNA of the CDR3 is TGTGCCAGCAGCTTGGTGGGCAGAGATGCTTCACCCCTCCACTTT. This codes for CASSLVGRDASPLHF.

The V call is TRBV10-3, the J call TRBJ1-3; no firm D call. Germline CDR1 and CDR2: ENHRY and SYGVKD. The V and J ends lost 3 bases and 0 bases respectively, with 3 bases between them. This CDR3 is built from 13 residues. The CDR3 nucleotides are TGTGCCATCAGTGATATCTCTGGAAACACCATATATTTT. This gives the protein CAISDISGNTIYF.

This sequence joins TRBV24-1 and TRBJ2-7, with D maybe TRBD1 (5 bases). The CDR3 is 15 amino acids. Looked up from germline, CDR1 is KGHDR and CDR2 is SFDVKD. Trimming took off 4 bases at V and 2 bases at J, with 14 bases between the two ends. CDR3 bases: TGTGCCACCAGTGAGCTTACAGGAAATCCCTACGAGCAGTACTTC. This translates into CATSELTGNPYEQYF.

The chain recombines TRBV19 with TRBJ2-3, with D maybe TRBD2 (6 bases). The germline CDR1 and CDR2 sequences are LNHDA and SQIVND (reference sequence). Trimming removed 7 bases at V and 5 bases at J, with 16 bases between. CDR3 length: 14 residues. The CDR3 bases are TGTGCCAGTACCATATCGGGAGAAGAAGATACGCAGTATTTT. Translating gives CASTISGEEDTQYF.

This chain links TRBV5-5 with TRBJ1-4; a possible D gene is TRBD1 (6 bases). CDR1 and CDR2 from the germline V gene are SGHKS and YYEKEE (reference sequence). V lost 4 bases to trimming and J lost 4 bases, with 14 bases between them. The CDR3 covers 15 residues. CDR3 residues: CASSGLTGRNEKLFF. The CDR3 DNA sequence: TGTGCCAGCAGCGGACTGACAGGCCGTAATGAAAAACTGTTTTTT.

The chain carries TRBV15 and TRBJ2-5, with 8 nucleotides matching TRBD1. Germline V lookup: CDR1 LNHNV, CDR2 YYDKDF (reference sequence). The junction had 5 bases not matched to a gene; V was cut back by 0 bases and J by 5 bases. This CDR3 region has 15 residues. The CDR3 DNA reads as TGTGCCACCAGCAGAGAGAACAGGGGGGACGAGACCCAGTACTTC. It translates to CATSRENRGDETQYF.

This clone was observed once. The chain links TRBV11-2 to TRBJ1-2; D is unresolved. This CDR3 has 13 amino acids. The V end lost 5 bases, the J end lost 4 bases, and 11 bases lay between the germline ends. In germline, CDR1 is SGHAT, CDR2 FQNNGV. In DNA form, the CDR3 reads TGTGCCAGCAGCGCCACTATGGGCTATGGCTACACCTTC. Its protein product is CASSATMGYGYTF. The entire variable domain, with the rest obtained from reference TRBV11-2 and TRBJ1-2, is as follows: EAGVAQSPRYKIIEKRQSVAFWCNPISGHATLYWYQQILGQGPKLLIQFQNNGVVDDSQLPKDRFSAERLKGVDSTLKIQPAKLEDSAVYLCASSATMGYGYTFGSGTRLTVV.

This clone has just one count. The genes are TRBV24-1 and TRBJ2-1; D gene ambiguous. V was clipped by 4 bases and J by 0 bases, with 12 bases between them. Germline CDR1 reads KGHDR; CDR2 reads SFDVKD. This CDR3 contains 16 residues. The chain's CDR3 is CATSESDSSSYNEQFF. The CDR3 DNA is TGTGCCACCAGTGAATCAGACTCCAGCTCCTACAATGAGCAGTTCTTC.

The gene calls are TRBV5-6 and TRBJ2-5; possible D gene TRBD1, 6 bases. Germline V CDR1 and CDR2: SGHDT, YYEEEE. CDR3 length equals 14 residues. V was shortened by 2 bases and J by 3 bases, with 11 bases between the two germline ends. CDR3 protein: CASSLQGSEETQYF. The DNA of the CDR3 is TGTGCCAGCAGCTTACAGGGAAGCGAAGAGACCCAGTACTTC. The variable domain in full, completed from reference TRBV5-6 and TRBJ2-5, reads DAGVTQSPTHLIKTRGQQVTLRCSPKSGHDTVSWYQQALGQGPQFIFQYYEEEERQRGNFPDRFSGHQFPNYSSELNVNALLLGDSALYLCASSLQGSEETQYFGPGTRLLVL.

This chain uses TRBV3-1 (or the pseudogene TRBV3-2) with TRBJ1-2; D remains unclear. This CDR3 is built from 17 residues. Per germline, CDR1 LGHDT and CDR2 YNNKEL (reference sequence). Trimming took off 0 bases at V and 8 bases at J, with 22 bases between the two ends. This chain's CDR3 is CASSQDVSYAGLGGYTF. In DNA, the CDR3 is TGTGCCAGCAGCCAAGACGTATCCTATGCGGGCCTAGGGGGCTACACCTTC.

This rearrangement joins TRBV5-5 to TRBJ1-2; D remains unclear. CDR1 SGHKS and CDR2 YYEKEE come from the germline V gene (reference sequence). The CDR3 loop spans 14 amino acids. V dropped 1 base and J dropped 4 bases, with 11 bases sitting between them. CDR3 nucleotides: TGTGCCAGCAGCTTGACGGGGATGGGCTATGGCTACACCTTC. Protein sequence: CASSLTGMGYGYTF.

The chain recombines TRBV19 with TRBJ2-2; 8 nucleotides match TRBD1. This CDR3 has 15 amino acids. CDR1 LNHDA and CDR2 SQIVND come from the germline V gene (reference sequence). The J segment lost 1 base and the V segment lost 5 bases, leaving 3 bases of the junction unmatched. The CDR3 protein is CASSPGTGNTGELFF. As DNA, the CDR3 is TGTGCCAGTAGTCCCGGGACAGGGAACACCGGGGAGCTGTTTTTT.

J is TRBJ2-5 and V is TRBV5-4; 7 nucleotides line up with TRBD2. From germline, CDR1 is SGHNT and CDR2 YYREEE (reference sequence). The CDR3 consists of 12 residues. J gave up 3 bases and V 5 bases, and 1 base lay outside the gene matches. The CDR3 loop is CASRGGEETQYF. CDR3 DNA sequence: TGTGCCAGCAGGGGGGGGGAAGAGACCCAGTACTTC.

CDR3 residues: CASSRDGSSYNEQFF. The CDR3 DNA sequence: TGTGCCAGCAGCCGGGACGGGAGCTCCTACAATGAGCAGTTCTTC. V and J are TRBV11-2 and TRBJ2-1; perhaps TRBD2 as D (6 bases). The germline V gene encodes CDR1 SGHAT and CDR2 FQNNGV. CDR3 length: 15 amino acids. V was pared by 5 bases and J by 0 bases, with 11 bases between.

V and J are TRBV7-2 and TRBJ2-7; weak D call: TRBD1 (6 bases). The germline CDR1 and CDR2 sequences are SGHTA and FQGNSA. The CDR3 is 16 amino acids. V dropped 4 bases and J dropped 2 bases, with 18 bases sitting between them. The DNA of the CDR3 is TGTGCCAGCAGCTGGCCACCGGGACATTGGACCTACGAGCAGTACTTC. Protein product: CASSWPPGHWTYEQYF.

This clone was seen only once. The rearrangement joins TRBV2 to TRBJ1-6, with 7 nucleotides matching TRBD1. This CDR3 is 15 amino acids long. The junction had 6 bases not matched to a gene; V was cut back by 4 bases and J by 6 bases. Germline lookup yields CDR1 SNHLY and CDR2 FYNNEI. CDR3 DNA sequence: TGTGCCAGCAGTGGGGACAGCTTAATTAATTCACCCCTCCACTTT. Protein: CASSGDSLINSPLHF. The full variable domain, completed using reference TRBV2 and TRBJ1-6, is EPEVTQTPSHQVTQMGQEVILRCVPISNHLYFYWYRQILGQKVEFLVSFYNNEISEKSEIFDDQFSVERPDGSNFTLKIRSTKLEDSAMYFCASSGDSLINSPLHFGNGTRLTVT.

The J gene is TRBJ2-2, the V gene TRBV19; a weak D match, TRBD1 (6 bases). V shed 5 bases and J shed 6 bases, with 16 bases lying between them. Per the germline V gene, CDR1 is LNHDA and CDR2 is SQIVND (reference sequence). This CDR3 is 15 amino acids long. In nucleotides, the CDR3 is TGTGCCAGTAGTGTGTTAGGGGGAAGGGCCGGGGAGCTGTTTTTT. It codes for CASSVLGGRAGELFF.

CDR3: CASSLWGGQETQYF. CDR3 coding DNA: TGTGCCAGCAGTTTATGGGGGGGACAAGAGACCCAGTACTTC. V gene TRBV27 combines with J gene TRBJ2-5; 7 bases line up with TRBD2. J gave up 2 bases and V 1 base, and 1 base lay outside the gene matches. The CDR3 length is 14 residues. Germline loops: CDR1 MNHEY, CDR2 SMNVEV (reference sequence).

The chain uses TRBV3-1 (or the pseudogene TRBV3-2) and TRBJ2-4; no clear D. V dropped 8 bases and J dropped 6 bases, with 17 bases sitting between them. Germline CDR1 and CDR2: LGHDT and YNNKEL (reference sequence). This CDR3 contains 14 residues. The CDR3 loop is CASAPSAPSNIQYF. The CDR3 DNA sequence: TGTGCCAGCGCCCCATCAGCGCCATCAAACATTCAGTACTTC.

Remarks on this clone: The same CDR3 is also encoded by other DNA sequences in this sample. The J gene is TRBJ2-2, the V gene TRBV7-3; possible D gene TRBD1, 6 bases. V lost 5 bases to trimming and J lost 1 base, with 11 bases between them. Germline V gene data show CDR1 as SGHTA and CDR2 as FQGTGA. The CDR3 length is 15 residues. CDR3 residues: CASSPGQENTGELFF. DNA of the CDR3: TGTGCCAGCAGCCCGGGACAAGAGAACACCGGGGAGCTGTTTTTT. The whole variable domain, filled in from reference TRBV7-3 and TRBJ2-2, reads GAGVSQTPSNKVTEKGKYVELRCDPISGHTALYWYRQSLGQGPEFLIYFQGTGAADDSGLPNDRFFAVRPEGSVSTLKIQRTERGDSAVYLCASSPGQENTGELFFGEGSRLTVL.